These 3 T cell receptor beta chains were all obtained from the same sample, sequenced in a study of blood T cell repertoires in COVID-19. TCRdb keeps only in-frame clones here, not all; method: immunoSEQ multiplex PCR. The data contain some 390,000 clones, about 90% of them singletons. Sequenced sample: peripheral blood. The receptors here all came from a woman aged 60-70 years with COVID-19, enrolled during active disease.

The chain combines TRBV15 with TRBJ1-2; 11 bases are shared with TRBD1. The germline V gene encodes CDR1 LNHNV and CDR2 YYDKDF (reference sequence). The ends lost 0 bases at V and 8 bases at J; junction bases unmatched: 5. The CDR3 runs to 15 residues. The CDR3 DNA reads TGTGCCACCAGCAGAGATCCGGACAGGGGGCAGGGCTACACCTTC. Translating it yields CATSRDPDRGQGYTF.

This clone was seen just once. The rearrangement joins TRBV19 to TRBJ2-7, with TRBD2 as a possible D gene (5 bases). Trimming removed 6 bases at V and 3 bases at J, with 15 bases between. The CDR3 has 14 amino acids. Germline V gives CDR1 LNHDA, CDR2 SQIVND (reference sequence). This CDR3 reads CASRDSASVYEQYF. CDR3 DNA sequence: TGTGCCAGTAGGGACTCCGCGTCGGTCTACGAGCAGTACTTC. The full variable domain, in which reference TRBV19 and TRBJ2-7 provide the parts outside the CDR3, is DGGITQSPKYLFRKEGQNVTLSCEQNLNHDAMYWYRQDPGQGLRLIYYSQIVNDFQKGDIAEGYSVSREKKESFPLTVTSAQKNPTAFYLCASRDSASVYEQYFGPGTRLTVT.

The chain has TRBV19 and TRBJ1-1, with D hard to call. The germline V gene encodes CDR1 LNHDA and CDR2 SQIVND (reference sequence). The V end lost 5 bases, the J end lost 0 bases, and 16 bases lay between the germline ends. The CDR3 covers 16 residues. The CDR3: CASSLPRGTMNTEAFF. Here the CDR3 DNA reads TGTGCCAGTAGTTTACCTAGAGGCACTATGAACACTGAAGCTTTCTTT. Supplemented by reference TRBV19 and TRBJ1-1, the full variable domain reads DGGITQSPKYLFRKEGQNVTLSCEQNLNHDAMYWYRQDPGQGLRLIYYSQIVNDFQKGDIAEGYSVSREKKESFPLTVTSAQKNPTAFYLCASSLPRGTMNTEAFFGQGTRLTVV.